A selection of T cell receptor beta chains follows, all from one sample in a study of vaccination and CD4 T cells after COVID-19. Their specific antigens are unknown. TCRdb used MiXCR to reprocess the PCR reads, holding one entry per CDR3 protein. The sample carries about 16,000 distinct CDR3 sequences, 43% recorded once. Sequencing input: CD4+ T cells from blood, cultured in vitro. The receptor set was obtained from a human donor who had recovered from COVID-19. Both conserved end residues are part of each CDR3. A D gene is named only where the DNA matches it firmly. A clone size is listed for some rows: how often the clone was seen (once, few, many), or a class if it is expanded.

CDR3 protein: CASTEIDTQYF; CDR3 DNA: TGTGCCAGCACCGAGATCGATACGCAGTATTTT; V gene: TRBV2; J gene: TRBJ2-3; D gene: -; clone size: few
CDR3 protein: CAWSGFRTEAFF; CDR3 DNA: TGTGCCTGGAGTGGGTTCAGGACAGAAGCTTTCTTT; V gene: TRBV30; J gene: TRBJ1-1; D gene: -; clone size: few
CDR3 protein: CASSQDGARQGPQHF; CDR3 DNA: TGCGCCAGCAGCCAAGACGGGGCACGTCAGGGGCCCCAGCATTTT; V gene: TRBV4-1; J gene: TRBJ1-5; D gene: -; clone size: -
CDR3 protein: CASSLGGVEALYEQYF; CDR3 DNA: TGTGCCAGCAGCTTGGGAGGGGTTGAGGCCCTCTACGAGCAGTACTTC; V gene: TRBV5-4; J gene: TRBJ2-7; D gene: -; clone size: -
CDR3 protein: CASSEGGWTDTQYF; CDR3 DNA: TGTGCCAGCAGTGAAGGCGGGTGGACAGATACGCAGTATTTT; V gene: TRBV2; J gene: TRBJ2-3; D gene: -; clone size: few
CDR3 protein: CSARNWDSSYGYTF; CDR3 DNA: TGCAGTGCTCGGAATTGGGACAGTTCCTATGGCTACACCTTC; V gene: TRBV20-1; J gene: TRBJ1-2; D gene: TRBD1; clone size: -
CDR3 protein: CASSYSSSAGGPQNEQYF; CDR3 DNA: TGTGCCAGCAGTTACTCCAGTTCAGCGGGAGGGCCTCAGAACGAGCAGTACTTC; V gene: TRBV6-5; J gene: TRBJ2-7; D gene: TRBD2; clone size: few
CDR3 protein: CASSEGRAAYNEQFF; CDR3 DNA: TGTGCCAGCAGTGAAGGAAGGGCAGCTTACAATGAGCAGTTCTTC; V gene: TRBV2; J gene: TRBJ2-1; D gene: -; clone size: few
CDR3 protein: CASRLTGTTNYGYTF; CDR3 DNA: TGTGCCAGCCGCTTAACAGGGACGACTAACTATGGCTACACCTTC; V gene: TRBV27; J gene: TRBJ1-2; D gene: -; clone size: -
CDR3 protein: CSIGRTGENYGYTF; CDR3 DNA: TGCAGCATTGGACGGACAGGGGAGAACTATGGCTACACCTTC; V gene: TRBV29-1; J gene: TRBJ1-2; D gene: TRBD1; clone size: once
CDR3 protein: CASSQGSYNEQFF; CDR3 DNA: TGCGCCAGCAGTCAGGGGTCCTACAATGAGCAGTTCTTC; V gene: TRBV10-1; J gene: TRBJ2-1; D gene: -; clone size: few
CDR3 protein: CASSWTGRGTEAFF; CDR3 DNA: TGTGCCAGCAGCTGGACAGGGAGAGGGACTGAAGCTTTCTTT; V gene: TRBV4-2; J gene: TRBJ1-1; D gene: TRBD1; clone size: -
CDR3 protein: CASSLGVGETQYF; CDR3 DNA: TGTGCCAGCAGTTTAGGGGTGGGTGAGACCCAGTACTTC; V gene: TRBV12-3/TRBV12-4; J gene: TRBJ2-5; D gene: -; clone size: -
CDR3 protein: CASTQREGRVETQYF; CDR3 DNA: TGTGCCAGCACTCAGCGGGAGGGCCGGGTGGAGACCCAGTACTTC; V gene: TRBV6-2/TRBV6-3; J gene: TRBJ2-5; D gene: TRBD2; clone size: few
CDR3 protein: CASSLLQSRQGHGYTF; CDR3 DNA: TGTGCCAGCAGTCTACTACAGTCGAGACAGGGTCACGGCTACACCTTC; V gene: TRBV6-2/TRBV6-3; J gene: TRBJ1-2; D gene: TRBD1; clone size: few